One and the same sample provided the 28 T cell receptor beta chains below, sequenced in a study of shared clonotypes between healthy human individuals (dated by TCRdb to the early 2020s). The library was made by the immunoSEQ multiplex PCR assay. The source is immuneACCESS, and TCRdb retained only in-frame sequences with V and J called. Part of the clones is not carried over; for the studies checked, unresolved V genes explain less than half of this, and the remainder is unexplained. This sample has about 470,000 clones in its table, and around 75% of those were observed once. Approximately 13% of the sample is taken by the ten largest. Input material: PBMCs. The receptors stem from a woman in her 40s in good health. Some clones in this sample may be carry-over from other donors' samples.

The rearrangement uses TRBV2 and TRBJ1-2, with a possible D match to TRBD1 (6 bases). The germline CDR1 and CDR2 sequences are SNHLY and FYNNEI. V was cut by 2 bases and J by 6 bases, with 13 bases left in between. This CDR3 is 14 amino acids long. In DNA form, the CDR3 reads TGTGCCAGCAGTGAAAGTGGCAGGGGCAATGGCTACACCTTC. Encoded protein: CASSESGRGNGYTF.

This clone was observed a single time. The genes are TRBV19 and TRBJ2-7; no clear D gene. CDR1 and CDR2 (germline): LNHDA, SQIVND (reference sequence). The CDR3 has 12 residues. V lost 4 bases and J lost 3, with 7 bases in between. As DNA, the CDR3 is TGTGCCAGTAGTAGCGGATACTACGAGCAGTACTTC. Translating gives CASSSGYYEQYF. The full variable domain, in which reference TRBV19 and TRBJ2-7 provide the parts outside the CDR3, is DGGITQSPKYLFRKEGQNVTLSCEQNLNHDAMYWYRQDPGQGLRLIYYSQIVNDFQKGDIAEGYSVSREKKESFPLTVTSAQKNPTAFYLCASSSGYYEQYFGPGTRLTVT.

V usage is TRBV11-3 and J usage is TRBJ2-2; D might be TRBD1 or TRBD2, each matching 5 bases. V lost 3 bases and J 8 bases, leaving 22 bases between the germline ends. Germline CDR1 SGHNT, CDR2 YENEEA. CDR3 size: 17 residues. This CDR3 is CASSFSSGPLGGGELFF. In DNA form, the CDR3 reads TGTGCCAGCAGCTTTAGTTCGGGGCCCCTAGGTGGAGGGGAGCTGTTTTTT.

The rearrangement joins TRBV6-1 to TRBJ2-1; 7 nucleotides align to TRBD1. The CDR3 length is 12 residues. Germline lookup yields CDR1 MNHNS and CDR2 SASEGT. Losses at the gene ends were 6 bases for V and 10 bases for J; bases not matched to a gene: 6. The chain's CDR3 is CASSPRGREQFF. Here the CDR3 DNA reads TGTGCCAGCAGCCCAAGGGGGCGGGAGCAGTTCTTC.

This chain joins TRBV5-1 and TRBJ2-7; 8 nucleotides line up with TRBD1. The CDR3 runs 14 residues. Germline V lookup: CDR1 SGHRS, CDR2 YFSETQ. V lost 0 bases, J lost 10 bases, and 9 bases stayed unmatched. CDR3 region: CASSLDGDRGSQYF. CDR3 nucleotide sequence: TGCGCCAGCAGCTTGGATGGCGACAGGGGAAGTCAGTACTTC.

This chain links TRBV28 with TRBJ2-3, with D possibly TRBD1 on 6 matching bases. The CDR3 loop spans 16 amino acids. The V end lost 5 bases, the J end lost 0 bases, and 15 bases lay between the germline ends. Looked up from germline, CDR1 is MDHEN and CDR2 is SYDVKM. Here the CDR3 reads CASSRLGAISTDTQYF. CDR3 in DNA: TGTGCCAGCAGTCGCTTGGGGGCCATCAGCACAGATACGCAGTATTTT.

This sequence joins TRBV7-9 and TRBJ1-1; 8 bases line up with TRBD1. The junction had 7 bases not matched to a gene; V was cut back by 7 bases and J by 3 bases. Germline V lookup: CDR1 SEHNR, CDR2 FQNEAQ (reference sequence). The CDR3 has 14 amino acids. CDR3: CASNRQGLDTEAFF. CDR3 in DNA: TGTGCCAGCAACCGACAGGGGCTGGACACTGAAGCTTTCTTT.

The V and J genes are TRBV5-1 and TRBJ2-5; 9 nucleotides line up with TRBD2. This CDR3 region has 16 residues. The V gene end was trimmed by 0 bases and the J gene end by 4 bases; junction bases not matched to a gene: 7. The germline V gene encodes CDR1 SGHRS and CDR2 YFSETQ. In nucleotides, the CDR3 is TGCGCCAGCAGCTTGGCCGGGACTAGCCGGGGAGAGACCCAGTACTTC. The encoded protein is CASSLAGTSRGETQYF.

This rearrangement joins TRBV27 to TRBJ2-2; TRBD1 might be the D (5 bases). V dropped 3 bases and J dropped 1 base, with 9 bases sitting between them. The CDR3 loop spans 15 amino acids. In germline, CDR1 is MNHEY, CDR2 SMNVEV (reference sequence). CDR3 coding DNA: TGTGCCAGCAGTTTTGGGGCAGGGAACACCGGGGAGCTGTTTTTT. As protein: CASSFGAGNTGELFF.

This chain uses TRBV30 with TRBJ1-1; the D gene is possibly TRBD1 (6 bases). The V end lost 0 bases, the J end lost 2 bases, and 10 bases lay between the germline ends. Looked up from germline, CDR1 is GTSNPN and CDR2 is SVGIG (reference sequence). The CDR3 spans 14 residues. CDR3 amino acids: CAWSVTGGNTEAFF. The CDR3 bases are TGTGCCTGGAGTGTAACGGGGGGCAACACTGAAGCTTTCTTT.

The rearrangement joins TRBV19 to TRBJ2-1; D not certain. The CDR3 runs 14 residues. Trimming removed 7 bases at V and 3 bases at J, with 13 bases between. In germline, CDR1 is LNHDA, CDR2 SQIVND (reference sequence). This CDR3 reads CASNLAIDYNEQFF. In nucleotides, the CDR3 is TGTGCCAGTAATTTGGCGATCGACTACAATGAGCAGTTCTTC.

This clone has just one count. The CDR3 loop is CASRNQGTNTGELFF. For the CDR3, the DNA is TGTGCCAGTAGAAACCAGGGGACCAACACCGGGGAGCTGTTTTTT. J is TRBJ2-2 and V is TRBV19; possible D gene TRBD1, 6 bases. The CDR3 spans 15 residues. Germline V lookup: CDR1 LNHDA, CDR2 SQIVND (reference sequence). V was shortened by 6 bases and J by 2 bases, with 13 bases between the two germline ends.

The chain combines TRBV30 with TRBJ2-5, with a possible D match to TRBD1 (6 bases). CDR1 GTSNPN and CDR2 SVGIG come from the germline V gene (reference sequence). The CDR3 sequence is 14 residues long. V lost 2 bases and J 5 bases, leaving 15 bases between the germline ends. CDR3 coding DNA: TGTGCCTGGAGTCGAACAGGGTTGTGGGAGACCCAGTACTTC. This sequence encodes CAWSRTGLWETQYF.

V usage is TRBV14 and J usage is TRBJ1-2; D unresolved. The CDR3 runs 15 residues. From germline, CDR1 is SGHDN and CDR2 FVKESK. V was trimmed by 2 bases and J by 8 bases, leaving 18 bases between them. The CDR3 DNA is TGTGCCAGCAGCCAACAAGCGGCGGATACTCGGGGCTACACCTTC. Its translation: CASSQQAADTRGYTF. Complete variable domain (other parts from reference TRBV14 and TRBJ1-2): EAGVTQFPSHSVIEKGQTVTLRCDPISGHDNLYWYRRVMGKEIKFLLHFVKESKQDESGMPNNRFLAERTGGTYSTLKVQPAELEDSGVYFCASSQQAADTRGYTFGSGTRLTVV.

The chain employs TRBV10-3 and TRBJ1-5; D is perhaps TRBD1 (5 bases). The V end lost 5 bases, the J end lost 0 bases, and 14 bases lay between the germline ends. There are 16 residues in the CDR3. The V gene's germline CDR1 is ENHRY and CDR2 SYGVKD. The CDR3, as DNA: TGTGCCATCAGTACAGGAGGCCTTTATAGCAATCAGCCCCAGCATTTT. Protein: CAISTGGLYSNQPQHF.

The chain recombines TRBV6-1 with TRBJ2-2; D is ambiguous. V lost 4 bases, J lost 4 bases, and 10 bases lay in between. The CDR3 runs to 14 residues. Germline assignment: CDR1 MNHNS and CDR2 SASEGT. DNA of the CDR3: TGTGCCAGCAGTGGAATAGGGCCCACCGGGGAGCTGTTTTTT. Translated, it gives CASSGIGPTGELFF.

The genes are TRBV29-1 and TRBJ2-1; no firm D call. The CDR3 runs to 11 residues. CDR1 and CDR2 from the germline V gene are SQVTM and ANQGSEA. V lost 6 bases and J lost 7, with 10 bases in between. The CDR3 nucleotides are TGCAGCGTCCGAAGAGGTAATGAGCAGTTCTTC. Residues: CSVRRGNEQFF.

The gene calls are TRBV6-6 and TRBJ2-7; the match to TRBD1 covers 11 bases. This CDR3 region has 15 residues. CDR1 is MNHNY and CDR2 is SVGAGI in the germline V gene (reference sequence). The J segment lost 3 bases and the V segment lost 6 bases, leaving 7 bases of the junction unmatched. The CDR3, as DNA: TGTGCCAGCAGCTACCCCGGGACAGGGGGCTACGAGCAGTACTTC. Its translation is CASSYPGTGGYEQYF.

V and J are TRBV5-4 and TRBJ1-1; D gene uncertain. The CDR3 totals 13 residues. The V gene lost 3 bases and the J gene lost 3 bases, with 9 bases spanning the gap. CDR1 SGHNT and CDR2 YYREEE come from the germline V gene (reference sequence). Here the CDR3 DNA reads TGTGCCAGCAGCTCTCATTTTTACACTGAAGCTTTCTTT. Encoded protein: CASSSHFYTEAFF.

J is TRBJ2-7 and V is TRBV10-3; TRBD1 is a possible D gene (6 bases). Germline assignment: CDR1 ENHRY and CDR2 SYGVKD. The germline V and J ends were trimmed by 10 bases and 5 bases, with 15 bases remaining between them. CDR3 length equals 12 residues. CDR3 region: CATSLNRDEQYF. The CDR3 bases are TGTGCCACCTCCCTCAACAGGGACGAGCAGTACTTC.

The J gene is TRBJ2-1, the V gene TRBV7-9; the D gene is possibly TRBD2 (5 bases). The V end lost 3 bases, the J end lost 6 bases, and 12 bases lay between the germline ends. CDR1 and CDR2 (germline): SEHNR, FQNEAQ (reference sequence). The CDR3 loop spans 14 amino acids. The CDR3 sequence is CASSFRAGINEQFF. CDR3 nucleotide sequence: TGTGCCAGCAGCTTTCGGGCGGGTATCAATGAGCAGTTCTTC.

The chain carries TRBV5-4 and TRBJ2-3; possible D gene TRBD2, 5 bases. Trimming shortened V by 0 bases and J by 4 bases, and 12 bases separated the two germline ends. The CDR3 length is 15 residues. Germline loops: CDR1 SGHNT, CDR2 YYREEE (reference sequence). The CDR3: CASSLVGDSADTQYF. DNA for the CDR3: TGTGCCAGCAGCTTGGTGGGAGATTCGGCAGATACGCAGTATTTT.

J is TRBJ2-1 and V is TRBV18; the match to TRBD1 covers 8 bases. Trimming removed 5 bases from V and 8 bases from J; junction bases left unmatched: 5. Germline V CDR1 and CDR2: KGHSH, LQKENI. The CDR3 spans 13 residues. DNA of the CDR3: TGTGCCAGCTCAATACACAGGGGGGATGAGCAGTTCTTC. Translating gives CASSIHRGDEQFF. Combining the CDR3 with reference TRBV18 and TRBJ2-1 gives the whole variable domain NAGVMQNPRHLVRRRGQEARLRCSPMKGHSHVYWYRQLPEEGLKFMVYLQKENIIDESGMPKERFSAEFPKEGPSILRIQQVVRGDSAAYFCASSIHRGDEQFFGPGTRLTVL.

The V and J genes are TRBV6-5 and TRBJ2-7; D gene uncertain. The CDR3 length is 14 residues. The V gene's germline CDR1 is MNHEY and CDR2 SVGAGI. The germline V and J ends were trimmed by 7 bases and 2 bases, with 15 bases remaining between them. The CDR3 DNA reads TGTGCCAGCAAACCGCAGTTATCCGCCTACGAGCAGTACTTC. It is translated as CASKPQLSAYEQYF.

The rearrangement links TRBV27 to TRBJ1-3; D gene uncertain. The germline V gene has CDR1 MNHEY and CDR2 SMNVEV (reference sequence). This CDR3 region has 14 residues. The germline V and J ends were trimmed by 4 bases and 0 bases, with 7 bases remaining between them. CDR3 in DNA: TGTGCCAGCAGTTCCCAGTTCTCTGGAAACACCATATATTTT. The encoded protein is CASSSQFSGNTIYF.

This chain connects TRBV28 to TRBJ1-2, with unresolved D. Germline CDR1 MDHEN, CDR2 SYDVKM. Trimming removed 5 bases at V and 7 bases at J, with 5 bases between. The CDR3 has 10 residues. The DNA of the CDR3 is TGTGCCAGCAGTCGTACTGGCTACACCTTC. Translating it yields CASSRTGYTF.

This chain links TRBV25-1 with TRBJ2-2; 9 nucleotides match TRBD2. V was pared by 3 bases and J by 6 bases, with 5 bases of the junction left unmatched. The CDR3 loop spans 15 amino acids. From germline, CDR1 is MGHDK and CDR2 SYGVNS. The CDR3 region is CASSEALAGAGELFF. The CDR3 DNA reads as TGTGCCAGCAGTGAGGCACTAGCGGGCGCCGGGGAGCTGTTTTTT.

The rearrangement links TRBV30 to TRBJ2-5, with D perhaps matching TRBD2 (6 bases). The V end was cut by 3 bases, the J end by 6 bases, with 14 bases between. CDR1 is GTSNPN, CDR2 SVGIG, per germline (reference sequence). The CDR3 sequence is 13 residues long. CDR3 sequence: CAWRGGALQTQYF. In DNA form, the CDR3 reads TGTGCCTGGAGGGGCGGGGCTCTGCAGACCCAGTACTTC. The full variable domain, its missing parts supplied by reference TRBV30 and TRBJ2-5, is SQTIHQWPATLVQPVGSPLSLECTVEGTSNPNLYWYRQAAGRGLQLLFYSVGIGQISSEVPQNLSASRPQDRQFILSSKKLLLSDSGFYLCAWRGGALQTQYFGPGTRLLVL.